Listed here are 10 T cell receptor beta chains from one sample, sequenced in a study of T cells in Graves' hyperthyroidism and ophthalmopathy. Amplified regions were TCR beta CDR3 sequences from RNA transcripts. An initial round of RT-PCR targeting the TCR CDR3 relied on the HTBI primer set. TCRdb processed the multiplex PCR reads anew with MiXCR; each CDR3 protein has one entry. The data contain 350,000 or so distinct CDR3 sequences, 18% of them singletons. The sample taken for sequencing was blood. Receptors originate from a woman in her thirties or forties with Graves' ophthalmopathy.

In its sample, this clonotype was seen many times. The rearrangement links TRBV2 to TRBJ2-7; D possibly matches TRBD1 or TRBD2 (6 bases each). This CDR3 spans 14 amino acids. Trimming removed 6 bases from V and 3 bases from J, with 15 bases in between. Germline CDR1 SNHLY, CDR2 FYNNEI. The CDR3 here is CASRVEGGNYEQYF. The CDR3 DNA is TGTGCCAGCAGAGTGGAGGGGGGAAACTACGAGCAGTACTTC. The full variable domain, its missing parts supplied by reference TRBV2 and TRBJ2-7, is EPEVTQTPSHQVTQMGQEVILRCVPISNHLYFYWYRQILGQKVEFLVSFYNNEISEKSEIFDDQFSVERPDGSNFTLKIRSTKLEDSAMYFCASRVEGGNYEQYFGPGTRLTVT.

This chain joins TRBV11-2 and TRBJ2-7; 15 bases map to TRBD2. Germline trimming cut 1 base from V and 0 bases from J; bases unmatched to any gene: 4. Germline V gives CDR1 SGHAT, CDR2 FQNNGV. The CDR3 loop spans 18 amino acids. For the CDR3, the DNA is TGTGCCAGCAGCTTAGTTGGACTAGCGGGAGGGCCCTCCTACGAGCAGTACTTC. Encoded protein: CASSLVGLAGGPSYEQYF.

The V and J genes are TRBV18 and TRBJ2-2; maybe TRBD1 (5 bases). Trimming pared 1 base from V and 2 bases from J, leaving 17 bases between. The CDR3 has 18 amino acids. Germline CDR1 KGHSH, CDR2 LQKENI. DNA of the CDR3: TGTGCCAGCTCACCACGGTGGGGCAGACAACTCAACACCGGGGAGCTGTTTTTT. Translating it yields CASSPRWGRQLNTGELFF. Together with reference TRBV18 and TRBJ2-2, the CDR3 gives the full variable domain: NAGVMQNPRHLVRRRGQEARLRCSPMKGHSHVYWYRQLPEEGLKFMVYLQKENIIDESGMPKERFSAEFPKEGPSILRIQQVVRGDSAAYFCASSPRWGRQLNTGELFFGEGSRLTVL.

This clonotype was counted ten times or more. This sequence joins TRBV7-2 and TRBJ2-5; D perhaps matches TRBD2 (6 bases). Germline values: CDR1 SGHTA, CDR2 FQGNSA. V shed 0 bases and J shed 2 bases, with 13 bases lying between them. There are 16 residues in the CDR3. Written as DNA, the CDR3 is TGTGCCAGCAGCTTAGCTGGAGGGGTTGGGCAAGAGACCCAGTACTTC. Amino acids: CASSLAGGVGQETQYF.

This clonotype was picked up many times. The chain recombines TRBV7-3 with TRBJ2-5; D ambiguous. Trimming cost V 9 bases and J 5 bases, with 1 base left between them. Germline V gene lookup returns CDR1 SGHTA and CDR2 FQGTGA. The CDR3 is 8 amino acids. The CDR3 coding sequence is TGTGCCAGGGAGACCCAGTACTTC. It is translated as CARETQYF.

This clonotype was counted many times. This sequence joins TRBV28 and TRBJ2-7, with 11 bases lining up with TRBD1. Looked up from germline, CDR1 is MDHEN and CDR2 is SYDVKM. The CDR3 is 17 residues long. V gave up 6 bases and J gave up 4 bases; unmatched junction bases: 14. The CDR3 sequence: CASRSRGLGTGGYEQYF. CDR3 sequence (DNA): TGTGCCAGCAGAAGTCGGGGGTTGGGGACAGGGGGTTACGAGCAGTACTTC.

CDR3 coding DNA: TGTGCCAGCAGTGTCCCGACCCGACTGGATTCACCCCTCCACTTT. Residues: CASSVPTRLDSPLHF. The V call is TRBV25-1, the J call TRBJ1-6; D is unresolved. CDR3 length: 15 residues. With 4 bases removed from V and 8 bases from J, the gap between germline ends came to 15 bases. Germline values: CDR1 MGHDK, CDR2 SYGVNS.

This clonotype was picked up many times. The V and J genes are TRBV15 and TRBJ2-7; no definite D call. Per the germline V gene, CDR1 is LNHNV and CDR2 is YYDKDF (reference sequence). This CDR3 region has 11 residues. V lost 5 bases, J lost 3 bases, and 5 bases lay in between. Here the CDR3 reads CATSDHYEQYF. CDR3 DNA: TGTGCCACCAGCGACCACTACGAGCAGTACTTC.

This clonotype was seen ten or more times. The chain couples TRBV12-5 to TRBJ1-2; the D is unclear. The germline CDR1 and CDR2 sequences are LGHNT and FRNRAP. The CDR3 loop spans 13 amino acids. V was cut by 2 bases and J by 8 bases, with 12 bases left in between. DNA of the CDR3: TGTGCTAGTGGTTTGCTCCAGAGCGGCGGCTACACCTTC. It is translated as CASGLLQSGGYTF.

In its sample, this clonotype was seen many times. This sequence may be a read error, since a much larger clone differs from it by one base. This chain links TRBV6-2 or TRBV6-3 with TRBJ2-7; D remains unclear. There are 16 residues in the CDR3. V gave up 3 bases and J gave up 6 bases, with 21 bases separating them. CDR1 is MNHEY and CDR2 is SVGEGT in the germline V gene. The CDR3 is CASSYSVVRGTFEQYF. The DNA for the CDR3 is TGTGCCAGCAGTTATTCTGTGGTGAGAGGCACCTTCGAGCAGTACTTC.